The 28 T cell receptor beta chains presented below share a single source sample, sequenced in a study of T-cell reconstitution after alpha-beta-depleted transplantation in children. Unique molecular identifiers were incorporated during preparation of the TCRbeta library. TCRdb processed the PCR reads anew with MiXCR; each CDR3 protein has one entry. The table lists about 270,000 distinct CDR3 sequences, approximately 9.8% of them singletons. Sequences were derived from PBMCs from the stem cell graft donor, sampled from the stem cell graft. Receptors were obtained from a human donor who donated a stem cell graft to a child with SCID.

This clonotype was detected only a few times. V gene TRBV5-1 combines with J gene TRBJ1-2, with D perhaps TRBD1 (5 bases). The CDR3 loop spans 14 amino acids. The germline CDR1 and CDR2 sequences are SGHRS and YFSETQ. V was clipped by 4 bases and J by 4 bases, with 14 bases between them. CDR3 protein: CASSETGTSYGYTF. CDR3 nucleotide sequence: TGCGCCAGCAGCGAAACCGGGACCTCCTATGGCTACACCTTC.

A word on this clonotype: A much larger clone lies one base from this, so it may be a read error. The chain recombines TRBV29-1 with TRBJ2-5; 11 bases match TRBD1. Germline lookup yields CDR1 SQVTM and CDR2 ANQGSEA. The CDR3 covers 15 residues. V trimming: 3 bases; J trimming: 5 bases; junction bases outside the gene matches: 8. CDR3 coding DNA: TGCAGCGTTGAGCCGGACAGGGGGCTAGAGGAGACCCAGTACTTC. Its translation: CSVEPDRGLEETQYF.

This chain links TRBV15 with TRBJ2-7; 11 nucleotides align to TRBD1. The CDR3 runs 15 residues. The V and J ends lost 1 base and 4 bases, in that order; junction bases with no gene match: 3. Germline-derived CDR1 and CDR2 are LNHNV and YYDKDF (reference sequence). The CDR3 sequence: CATSRGGTGGYEQYF. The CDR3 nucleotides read TGTGCCACCAGCAGAGGTGGGACAGGGGGATACGAGCAGTACTTC.

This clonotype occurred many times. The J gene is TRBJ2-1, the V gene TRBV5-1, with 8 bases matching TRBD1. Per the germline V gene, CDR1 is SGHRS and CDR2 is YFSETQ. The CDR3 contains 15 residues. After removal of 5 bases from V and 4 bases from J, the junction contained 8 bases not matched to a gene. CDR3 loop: CASRPGQGQYNEQFF. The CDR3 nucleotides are TGCGCCAGCAGACCTGGACAGGGCCAGTACAATGAGCAGTTCTTC.

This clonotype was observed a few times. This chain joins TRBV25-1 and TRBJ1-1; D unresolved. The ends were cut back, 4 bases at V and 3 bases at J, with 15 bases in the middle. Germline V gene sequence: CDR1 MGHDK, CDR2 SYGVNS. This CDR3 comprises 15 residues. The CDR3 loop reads CASSAREVRDTEAFF. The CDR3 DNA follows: TGTGCCAGCAGTGCCCGGGAGGTTAGGGACACTGAAGCTTTCTTT.

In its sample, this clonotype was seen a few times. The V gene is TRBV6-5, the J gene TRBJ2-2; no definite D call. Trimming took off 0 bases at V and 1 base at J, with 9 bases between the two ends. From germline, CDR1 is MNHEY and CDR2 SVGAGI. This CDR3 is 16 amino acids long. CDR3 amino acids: CASSYSPYLNTGELFF. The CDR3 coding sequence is TGTGCCAGCAGTTACTCGCCATATCTGAACACCGGGGAGCTGTTTTTT.

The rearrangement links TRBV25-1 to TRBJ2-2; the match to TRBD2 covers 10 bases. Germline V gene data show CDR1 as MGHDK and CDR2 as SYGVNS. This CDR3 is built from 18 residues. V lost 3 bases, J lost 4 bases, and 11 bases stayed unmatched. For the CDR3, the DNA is TGTGCCAGCAGTGATTCTTTTTCTAGCGGGGGTCTCACCGGGGAGCTGTTTTTT. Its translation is CASSDSFSSGGLTGELFF.

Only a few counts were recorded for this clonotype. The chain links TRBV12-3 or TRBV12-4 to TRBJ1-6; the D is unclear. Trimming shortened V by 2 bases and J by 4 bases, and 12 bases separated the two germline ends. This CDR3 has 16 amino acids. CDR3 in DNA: TGTGCCAGCAGTTTAACCGCCTCGGGTTATAATTCACCCCTCCACTTT. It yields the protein CASSLTASGYNSPLHF.

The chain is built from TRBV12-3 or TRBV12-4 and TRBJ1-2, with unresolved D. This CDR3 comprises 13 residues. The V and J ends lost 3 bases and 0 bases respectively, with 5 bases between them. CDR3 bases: TGTGCCAGCAGTTTTGAACCTAACTATGGCTACACCTTC. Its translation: CASSFEPNYGYTF.

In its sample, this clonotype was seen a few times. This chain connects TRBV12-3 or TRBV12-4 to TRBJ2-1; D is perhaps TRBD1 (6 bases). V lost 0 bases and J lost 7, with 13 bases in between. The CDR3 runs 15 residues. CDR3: CASSLARGGLNEQFF. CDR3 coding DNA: TGTGCCAGCAGTTTAGCCAGGGGCGGATTGAATGAGCAGTTCTTC.

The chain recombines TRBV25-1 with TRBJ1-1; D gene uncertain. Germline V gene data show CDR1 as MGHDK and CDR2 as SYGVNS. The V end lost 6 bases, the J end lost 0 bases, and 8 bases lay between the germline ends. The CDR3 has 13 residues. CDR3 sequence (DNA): TGTGCCAGCAGATACGGGATGAACACTGAAGCTTTCTTT. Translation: CASRYGMNTEAFF.

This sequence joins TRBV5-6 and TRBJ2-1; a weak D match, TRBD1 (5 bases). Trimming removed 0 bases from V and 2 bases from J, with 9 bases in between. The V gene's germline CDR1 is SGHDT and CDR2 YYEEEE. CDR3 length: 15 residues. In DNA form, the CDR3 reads TGTGCCAGCAGCTTGGGACAGAGTACCTACAATGAGCAGTTCTTC. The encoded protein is CASSLGQSTYNEQFF.

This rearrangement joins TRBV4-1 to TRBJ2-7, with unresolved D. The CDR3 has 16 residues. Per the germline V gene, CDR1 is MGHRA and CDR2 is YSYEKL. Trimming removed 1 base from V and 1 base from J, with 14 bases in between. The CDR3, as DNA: TGCGCCAGCAGCCAAGTTATAGATCCGAGATCCTACGAGCAGTACTTC. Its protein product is CASSQVIDPRSYEQYF.

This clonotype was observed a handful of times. The chain's CDR3 is CASSLGQSDNEQFF. CDR3 in DNA: TGCGCCAGCAGCTTGGGTCAATCAGACAATGAGCAGTTCTTC. The rearrangement links TRBV5-1 to TRBJ2-1; no clear D gene. V dropped 0 bases and J dropped 5 bases, with 9 bases sitting between them. Germline V lookup: CDR1 SGHRS, CDR2 YFSETQ. The CDR3 runs 14 residues.

Written as DNA, the CDR3 is TGCAGTGCACGGGTCATCTTTGAGCAGTTCTTC. Translating gives CSARVIFEQFF. This chain uses TRBV20-1 with TRBJ2-1; no clear D gene. This CDR3 is 11 amino acids long. V shed 6 bases and J shed 9 bases, with 12 bases lying between them. The germline V gene encodes CDR1 DFQATT and CDR2 SNEGSKA (reference sequence).

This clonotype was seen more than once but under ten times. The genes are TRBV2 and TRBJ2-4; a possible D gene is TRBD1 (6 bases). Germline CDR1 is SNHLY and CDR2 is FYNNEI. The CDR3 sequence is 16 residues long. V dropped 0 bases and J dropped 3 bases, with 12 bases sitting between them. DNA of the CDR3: TGTGCCAGCAGTGAAGCCGGACAGCCAGTCAAAAACATTCAGTACTTC. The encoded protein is CASSEAGQPVKNIQYF.

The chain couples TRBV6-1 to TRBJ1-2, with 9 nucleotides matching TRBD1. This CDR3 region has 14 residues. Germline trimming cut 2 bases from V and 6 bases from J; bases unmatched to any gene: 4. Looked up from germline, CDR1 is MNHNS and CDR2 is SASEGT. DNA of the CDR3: TGTGCCAGCAGTGAACACAGGGGGCTCGATGGCTACACCTTC. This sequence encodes CASSEHRGLDGYTF.

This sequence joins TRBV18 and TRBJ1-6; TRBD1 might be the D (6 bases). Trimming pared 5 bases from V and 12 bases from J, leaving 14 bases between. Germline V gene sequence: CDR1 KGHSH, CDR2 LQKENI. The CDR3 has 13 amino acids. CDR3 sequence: CASSWTEGEPLHF. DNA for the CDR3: TGTGCCAGCTCATGGACAGAGGGGGAACCCCTCCACTTT.

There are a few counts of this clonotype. This CDR3 is CASSSLMQGWYNEQFF. The DNA for the CDR3 is TGTGCCAGCAGCTCCCTCATGCAGGGATGGTACAATGAGCAGTTCTTC. The rearrangement joins TRBV7-2 to TRBJ2-1; TRBD1 might be the D (5 bases). In germline, CDR1 is SGHTA, CDR2 FQGNSA. The CDR3 sequence is 16 residues long. V lost 4 bases and J 4 bases, leaving 17 bases between the germline ends.

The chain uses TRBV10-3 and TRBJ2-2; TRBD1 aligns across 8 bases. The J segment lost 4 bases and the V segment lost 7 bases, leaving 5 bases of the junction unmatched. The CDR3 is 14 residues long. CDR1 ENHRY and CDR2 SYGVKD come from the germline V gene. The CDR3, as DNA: TGTGCCATCACTACAGGACAGGGCACCGGGGAGCTGTTTTTT. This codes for CAITTGQGTGELFF.

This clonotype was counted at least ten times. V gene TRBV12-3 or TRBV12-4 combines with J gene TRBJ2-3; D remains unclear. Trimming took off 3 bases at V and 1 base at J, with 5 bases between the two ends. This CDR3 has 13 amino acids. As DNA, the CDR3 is TGTGCCAGCAGTTTTGGGGGCACAGATACGCAGTATTTT. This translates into CASSFGGTDTQYF.

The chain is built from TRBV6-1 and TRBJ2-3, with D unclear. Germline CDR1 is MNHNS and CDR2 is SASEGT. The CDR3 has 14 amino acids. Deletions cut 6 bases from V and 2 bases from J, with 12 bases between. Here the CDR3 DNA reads TGTGCCAGCAGCCAGGAACTACCCACAGATACGCAGTATTTT. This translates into CASSQELPTDTQYF.

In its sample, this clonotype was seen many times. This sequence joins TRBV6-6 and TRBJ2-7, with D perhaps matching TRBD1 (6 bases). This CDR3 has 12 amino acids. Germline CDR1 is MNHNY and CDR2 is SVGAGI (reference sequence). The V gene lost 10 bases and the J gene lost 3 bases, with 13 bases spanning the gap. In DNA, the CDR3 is TGTGCCACCCGGACAGTGAGCTACGAGCAGTACTTC. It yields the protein CATRTVSYEQYF.

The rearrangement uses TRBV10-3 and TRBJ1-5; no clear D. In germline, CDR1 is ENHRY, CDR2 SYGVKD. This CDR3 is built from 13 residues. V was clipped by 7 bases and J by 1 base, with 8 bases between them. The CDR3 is CAIKSGSNQPQHF. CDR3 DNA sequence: TGTGCCATCAAATCCGGGAGCAATCAGCCCCAGCATTTT.

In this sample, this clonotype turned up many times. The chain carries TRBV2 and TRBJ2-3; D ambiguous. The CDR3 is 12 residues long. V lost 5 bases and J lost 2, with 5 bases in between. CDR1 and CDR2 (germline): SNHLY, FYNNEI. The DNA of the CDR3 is TGTGCCAGCAGTTGGGTCACAGATACGCAGTATTTT. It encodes CASSWVTDTQYF. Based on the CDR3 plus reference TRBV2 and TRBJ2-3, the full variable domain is EPEVTQTPSHQVTQMGQEVILRCVPISNHLYFYWYRQILGQKVEFLVSFYNNEISEKSEIFDDQFSVERPDGSNFTLKIRSTKLEDSAMYFCASSWVTDTQYFGPGTRLTVL.

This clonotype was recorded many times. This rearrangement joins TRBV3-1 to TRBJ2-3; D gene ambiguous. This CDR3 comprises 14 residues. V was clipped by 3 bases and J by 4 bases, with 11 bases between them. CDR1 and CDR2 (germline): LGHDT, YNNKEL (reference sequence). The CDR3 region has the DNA TGTGCCAGCAGCCAGATGCTAGGGTCAGATACGCAGTATTTT. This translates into CASSQMLGSDTQYF.

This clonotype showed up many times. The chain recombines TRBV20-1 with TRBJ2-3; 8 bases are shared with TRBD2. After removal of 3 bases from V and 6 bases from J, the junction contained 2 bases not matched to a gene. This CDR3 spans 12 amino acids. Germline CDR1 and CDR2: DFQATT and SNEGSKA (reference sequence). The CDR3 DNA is TGCAGTGCTAGCGGGGGGGCCGATACGCAGTATTTT. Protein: CSASGGADTQYF.

The CDR3 DNA follows: TGTGCCAGCAGTTTAAGGACAGGGGGAGTACAAGGGCAAGAGACCCAGTACTTC. Protein sequence: CASSLRTGGVQGQETQYF. The rearrangement joins TRBV12-3 or TRBV12-4 to TRBJ2-5, with 10 bases identical to TRBD1. This CDR3 is built from 18 residues. V trimming: 2 bases; J trimming: 2 bases; junction bases outside the gene matches: 11.